This TCR beta chain was identified during a study of CD4 T cells in relation to SARS-CoV-2 and coronaviruses. Study summary: The HLA restriction of the shared crossreactive spike epitopes was mapped.

As for this clone: What it recognizes is unknown.

Data came from immunoSEQ multiplex PCR; TCRdb stores just in-frame clones and leaves some out. The table has just under 65,000 clones, approximately 94% seen once. CD4+ T cells from unexposed donors were obtained before the COVID-19 pandemic (2011-2018). CD4 enrichment then naive enrichment separated naive from memory CD4+ cells. V dropped 3 bases and J dropped 6 bases, with 9 bases sitting between them. CDR1 and CDR2 from the germline V gene are LGHDT and YNNKEL (reference sequence). The CDR3 is 12 amino acids. Whole-study findings and limits: About 65% of donors had memory CD4+ clonotypes crossrecognizing SARS-CoV-2 and common cold coronavirus spike. According to naive versus memory sequencing, detected responses are memory recall, not newly primed.

The sequence came from a human donor in good health. What was sequenced was naive CD4+ T cells from PBMCs. Specified subset: naive CD4+ T cells isolated by negative enrichment. The chain recombines TRBV3-1 (or the pseudogene TRBV3-2) with TRBJ2-7; TRBD2 might be the D (7 bases). The CDR3, as DNA: TGTGCCAGCAGCCACGGGGGGCCCGAGCAGTACTTC. Translation gives CASSHGGPEQYF.